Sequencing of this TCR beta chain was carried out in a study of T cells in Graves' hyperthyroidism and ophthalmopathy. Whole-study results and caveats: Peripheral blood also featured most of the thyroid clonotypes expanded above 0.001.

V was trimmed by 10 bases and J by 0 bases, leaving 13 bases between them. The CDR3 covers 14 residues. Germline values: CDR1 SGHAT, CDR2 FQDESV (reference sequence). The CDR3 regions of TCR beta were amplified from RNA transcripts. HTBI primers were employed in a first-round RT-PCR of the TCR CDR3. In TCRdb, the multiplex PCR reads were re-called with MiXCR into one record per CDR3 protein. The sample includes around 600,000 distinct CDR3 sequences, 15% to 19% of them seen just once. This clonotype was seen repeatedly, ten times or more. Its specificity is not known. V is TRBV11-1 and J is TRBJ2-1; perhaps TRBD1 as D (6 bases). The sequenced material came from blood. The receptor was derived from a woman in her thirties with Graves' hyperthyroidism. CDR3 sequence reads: CATSTGSSYNEQFF. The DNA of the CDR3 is TGTGCCACCAGTACAGGGAGCTCCTACAATGAGCAGTTCTTC.